This TCR beta chain was recorded in a study of OX40 agonist ivuxolimab in advanced cancers. The CDR3 is made up of 17 amino acids. V shed 3 bases, J shed 0 bases, and the junction held 5 bases outside the gene matches. In germline, CDR1 is KGHSH, CDR2 LQKENI. Produced via immunoSEQ multiplex PCR; TCRdb's table is partial and in-frame only. Of tens of thousands of clones listed, approximately 80% are singletons. The chain has TRBV18 and TRBJ2-6; TRBD2 matches at 7 bases. The input for sequencing was CD4+ or CD8+ T cells sorted from blood, taken in a trial of the OX40 agonist ivuxolimab. The clonotype comes from an adult with an advanced solid tumor such as melanoma, head and neck, liver or kidney cancer. The CDR3 loop is CASSPGEGVSGANVLTF. The CDR3 DNA follows: TGTGCCAGCTCACCCGGGGAGGGAGTCTCTGGGGCCAACGTCCTGACTTTC.